A selection of T cell receptor beta chains follows, all from one sample in a study of T cell repertoires in cytomegalovirus infection. Using its own MiXCR run on the reads, TCRdb lists one record per CDR3 protein. The sample comprises about 490,000 distinct CDR3 sequences, approximately 15% of which are singletons, and 20% to 30% rests with the top ten. The sample taken for sequencing was CD8+ T cells from PBMCs. The receptor set was obtained from a human donor in good health (CMV status not recorded). Some clones in this sample may be carry-over from other donors' samples. CDR3s include the opening cysteine and the closing phenylalanine or tryptophan. The D gene is left open where the match is weak. Size values are once, few and many counts, or a class for expanded clones, and some rows have none.

few TRBJ2-1 - 15 TRBV9 TGTGCCAGCAGCGTAGAGGGGACCCCCTTACATGAGCAGTTCTTC CASSVEGTPLHEQFF
many TRBJ2-7 - 13 TRBV7-9 TGTGCCAGCAGCTTAGCGCCCGTCTACGAGCAGTACTTC CASSLAPVYEQYF
many TRBJ2-1 TRBD1 15 TRBV7-7 TGTGCTAGCAGCTTAGGGCCGGGACAGGACAATGAGCAGTTCTTC CASSLGPGQDNEQFF
many TRBJ2-7 TRBD2 15 TRBV27 TGTGCCAGCAGTTTGGAGGTCGGGAGGGTCTACGAGCAGTACTTC CASSLEVGRVYEQYF
- TRBJ2-1 - 11 TRBV13 TGTGCCAGCACGGACAGCAATGAGCAGTTCTTC CASTDSNEQFF
many TRBJ2-1 TRBD2 18 TRBV10-3 TGTGCCATCAGTGACCCACGGACTAGTTTACCCACCTACAATGAGCAGTTCTTC CAISDPRTSLPTYNEQFF
many TRBJ2-7 TRBD2 15 TRBV7-9 TGTGCCAGCAGCCCAAGACCCGGGACTAGGTCACGGCAGTACTTC CASSPRPGTRSRQYF
- TRBJ2-3 TRBD1 15 TRBV10-3 TGTGCCATCAGCGAGACAGGGGCGAACACAGATACGCAGTATTTT CAISETGANTDTQYF
many TRBJ2-1 TRBD1 13 TRBV12-3/TRBV12-4 TGTGCCAGCAGTACTCAGGGGGCAAATGAGCAGTTCTTC CASSTQGANEQFF
- TRBJ2-7 - 13 TRBV4-2 TGTGCCAGCAGCCTCGGCCGGCCGGGCGAGCAGTACTTC CASSLGRPGEQYF
few TRBJ2-7 TRBD2 15 TRBV6-5 TGTGCCAGCAGTCAGGGACTAGCGGGAGTTCGGGAGCAGTACTTC CASSQGLAGVREQYF
- TRBJ1-1 - 16 TRBV7-8 TGTGCAAGCAGCTCAAGTTCTCGGGGGGCGGGAACTGAAGATTTCTTT CASSSSSRGAGTEDFF
many TRBJ2-2 - 13 TRBV7-9 TGTGCCAGCAGGAAGGAAGCTGCCGGGGAGCTGTTTTTT CASRKEAAGELFF
- TRBJ2-5 - 15 TRBV7-9 TGTGCCAGCAGCGTGAGCGTGGGGCCTCAAGAGACCCAGTACTTC CASSVSVGPQETQYF
- TRBJ1-5 - 16 TRBV7-2 TGTGCCAGCAGCTCCTTCCGGGGGGGTAGCAACCAGCCCCAGCATTTT CASSSFRGGSNQPQHF
- TRBJ2-7 - 12 TRBV7-9 TGTGCCAGAAGCCCTGGGACCTACGAGCAGTACTTC CARSPGTYEQYF
many TRBJ2-2 TRBD1 16 TRBV19 TGTGCCACCGACCGACCGGGACAGACGAACACCGGGGAGCTGTTTTTT CATDRPGQTNTGELFF
- TRBJ1-2 - 14 TRBV27 TGTGCCAGCAGTCCAAGTACGTGGGGTGGTGGCTACACCTTC CASSPSTWGGGYTF
few TRBJ2-1 TRBD1 11 TRBV29-1 TGCAGCGCCTACAGGGGTAATGAGCAGTTCTTC CSAYRGNEQFF
few TRBJ2-7 TRBD2 14 TRBV5-1 TGCGCCAGCAGCTTGTCTAGCGGGTACTACGAGCAGTACTTC CASSLSSGYYEQYF
many TRBJ1-4 TRBD1 15 TRBV11-2 TGTGCCAGCAGCTTAGCGACAGGGGCGCGTGAAAAACTGTTTTTT CASSLATGAREKLFF
many TRBJ1-2 - 14 TRBV28 TGTGCCAGCAGTTTATCCATGGGACCCAACGGCTACACCTTC CASSLSMGPNGYTF
many TRBJ1-1 TRBD1 17 TRBV4-1 TGCGCCAGCAGCCACCCCGGGACAGGGGCAGGGGACACTGAAGCTTTCTTT CASSHPGTGAGDTEAFF
many TRBJ1-1 TRBD1 16 TRBV11-2 TGTGCCAGCAGCTTAGCAGGACAGGGCCTCAGCACTGAAGCTTTCTTT CASSLAGQGLSTEAFF
- TRBJ2-1 TRBD2 18 TRBV29-1 TGCAGCGTTTCCTCCAGATCCACTAGCGGGATGTTGGACAATGAGCAGTTCTTC CSVSSRSTSGMLDNEQFF
few TRBJ2-3 TRBD1 14 TRBV9 TGTGCCAGCAGCGTAAACAGGGGTGAAGATACGCAGTATTTT CASSVNRGEDTQYF
many TRBJ1-2 - 15 TRBV27 TGTGCCAGCAGTTTATCGAGGACAGCCCCCTATGGCTACACCTTC CASSLSRTAPYGYTF
- TRBJ2-1 TRBD1 14 TRBV12-3/TRBV12-4 TGTGCCAGCAGTCCCGGGACAGGGACCAGGGGGCAGTTCTTC CASSPGTGTRGQFF
many TRBJ2-1 TRBD1 13 TRBV11-2 TGTGCCAGCAGCTCGGGACAGGCGAATGAGCAGTTCTTC CASSSGQANEQFF
few TRBJ1-3 - 12 TRBV28 TGTGCCAGCAGCAAAACGGGAAACACCATATATTTT CASSKTGNTIYF
many TRBJ2-2 - 16 TRBV7-9 TGTGCCAGCAGCTTCACCGGGACTGAGAACACCGGGGAGCTGTTTTTT CASSFTGTENTGELFF
many TRBJ2-2 - 18 TRBV12-3/TRBV12-4 TGTGCCAGCAGTTTATTCATTCTTAAGGGGGCGAACACCGGGGAGCTGTTTTTT CASSLFILKGANTGELFF
- TRBJ2-4 - 15 TRBV13 TGTGCCAGCAGCTTACCGGGGGTAGCCAAAAACATTCAGTACTTC CASSLPGVAKNIQYF
few TRBJ2-6 - 15 TRBV6-1 TGTGCCAGCAGTCGGCTGCCCTCTGGGGCCAACGTCCTGACTTTC CASSRLPSGANVLTF
few TRBJ1-5 - 16 TRBV19 TGTGCCAGTAGTATAGATGGGGGTGAGGGCAATCAGCCCCAGCATTTT CASSIDGGEGNQPQHF
- TRBJ1-2 TRBD1 13 TRBV27 TGTGCCAGCAGTTTTGGGACAGGGCGAGGCTACACCTTC CASSFGTGRGYTF
many TRBJ2-3 - 15 TRBV11-2 TGTGCCAGCAGCATTGGAAGGGGTTTCACAGATACGCAGTATTTT CASSIGRGFTDTQYF
- TRBJ1-5 - 14 TRBV5-8 TGTGCCAGCAGCTTGGTGGGCACCAATCAGCCCCAGCATTTT CASSLVGTNQPQHF
many TRBJ2-3 - 15 TRBV11-2 TGTGCCAGCAGCTTAGTTGGGAGTACTCAAGATACGCAGTATTTT CASSLVGSTQDTQYF
- TRBJ1-1 - 16 TRBV2 TGTGCCAGCAGTGATTATGTGGGGGTGGGCAACACTGAAGCTTTCTTT CASSDYVGVGNTEAFF
many TRBJ2-1 TRBD2 16 TRBV7-3 TGTGCCAGCAGCTTAGAGCCTGGCGGGGGGGTAAATGAGCAGTTCTTC CASSLEPGGGVNEQFF
- TRBJ2-7 - 14 TRBV27 TGTGCCAGCAGTTTATTCGGGCACGACTACGAGCAGTACTTC CASSLFGHDYEQYF
many TRBJ1-1 - 13 TRBV7-9 TGTGCCAGCAGCTCCCTCCTCAACACTGAAGCTTTCTTT CASSSLLNTEAFF
few TRBJ2-4 - 12 TRBV2 TGTGCCACCCAGGCCCCTCGAAACATTCAGTACTTC CATQAPRNIQYF
few TRBJ2-7 - 14 TRBV10-3 TGTGCCATCAGTGAGAACAGGGGGGGAACCGAGCAGTACTTC CAISENRGGTEQYF
few TRBJ2-3 - 14 TRBV27 TGTGCCAGCAGTGAACAGATTAGCACAGATACGCAGTATTTT CASSEQISTDTQYF
many TRBJ2-3 - 16 TRBV7-8 TGTGCCAGCAGCGAGACGTGGACACTTAGCACAGATACGCAGTATTTT CASSETWTLSTDTQYF